This paragraph reports one T cell receptor (beta chain). V was cut by 6 bases and J by 4 bases, with 22 bases left in between. The CDR3 is made up of 17 amino acids. CDR1 is KGHDR and CDR2 is SFDVKD in the germline V gene. These data come from a study of CD8 T cells in Susac syndrome. About 0.45 to 1 ug RNA was reverse transcribed with random hexamers. TCRdb re-called the immunoSEQ multiplex PCR reads through MiXCR, storing one row per CDR3 protein. Among 150,000 to 200,000 distinct CDR3 sequences, roughly 91% were seen once, and the ten largest hold around 0.1%. The sequence came from a human donor with Susac syndrome. This chain joins TRBV24-1 and TRBJ2-3; perhaps D is TRBD1 or TRBD2 (5 bases each). The sample consisted of CD4+ T cells from PBMCs. The CDR3 region is CATSTTEGDGYSDTQYF. CDR3 coding DNA: TGTGCCACCAGTACTACGGAAGGGGACGGTTACTCAGATACGCAGTATTTT.